The sequence of this T cell receptor (beta chain) was determined in a study of post-analysis software for immune sequencing data. The wider study: Patients with relapsing-remitting, secondary progressive and progressive-relapsing multiple sclerosis courses were all represented.

General observations from the study: In patients, TRBV5-6, TRBV5-1 and TRBV20-1 belonged to four or five TRBV segments found more frequently than in controls. The authors found that F measure strongly co-clustered same-batch samples. The normalized Chao1 diversity of multiple sclerosis patients was significantly lower than that of controls.

V shed 6 bases and J shed 8 bases, with 19 bases lying between them. Germline-derived CDR1 and CDR2 are MDHEN and SYDVKM. This CDR3 has 14 residues. As concerns this clonotype: The antigen remains unidentified.

TCR beta libraries were prepared from cDNA with unique molecular identifiers. A single record per CDR3 protein comes from TCRdb applying MiXCR to the PCR reads. This table holds 450,000 or so distinct CDR3 sequences, approximately 46% found once. J is TRBJ1-2 and V is TRBV28, with D tentatively TRBD1 (6 bases). This clonotype was sampled from a girl aged 5-17 years with multiple sclerosis. The material sequenced was blood. CDR3 loop: CASRPPAGGWGYTF. The CDR3 DNA reads TGTGCCAGCAGACCACCCGCGGGGGGCTGGGGCTACACCTTC.